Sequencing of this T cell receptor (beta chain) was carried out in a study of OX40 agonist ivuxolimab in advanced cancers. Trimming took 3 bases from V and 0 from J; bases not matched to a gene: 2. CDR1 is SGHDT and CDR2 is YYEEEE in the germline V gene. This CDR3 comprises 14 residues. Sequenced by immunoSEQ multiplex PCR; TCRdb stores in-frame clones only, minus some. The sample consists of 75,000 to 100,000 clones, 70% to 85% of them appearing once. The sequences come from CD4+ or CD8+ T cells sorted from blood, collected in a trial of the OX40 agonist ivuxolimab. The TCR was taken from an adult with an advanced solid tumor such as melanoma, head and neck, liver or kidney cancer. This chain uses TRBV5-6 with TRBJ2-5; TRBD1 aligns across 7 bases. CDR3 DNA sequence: TGTGCCAGCAGCTACGGGACAGACCAAGAGACCCAGTACTTC. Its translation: CASSYGTDQETQYF.